What follows describes a single TCR beta chain. Its antigen is undetermined. Each donor's status was that of a healthy bone marrow donor. This sample was included in a study of cytomegalovirus exposure and HLA in healthy donors. Findings of the study overall: Previous analysis showed most TCR beta V segments were productive about 87% or about 30% of the time. Several V segments, TRBV6-2 and TRBV6-3 among them, could not be told apart and were dropped.

Germline CDR1 is SGHRS and CDR2 is YFSETQ. The CDR3 sequence is 16 residues long. With 4 bases removed from V and 4 bases from J, the gap between germline ends came to 17 bases. Vbeta (60) and Jbeta (13) primers were used in the PCR. Measured with immunoSEQ multiplex PCR; TCRdb has only the in-frame clones, and not every one. There are tens of thousands of clones in the sample; roughly 80% occur only once, and approximately 3% lies in the top ten. This sequence joins TRBV5-1 and TRBJ1-4, with a tentative D call TRBD1 (5 bases). The origin of this receptor is a man aged 25 to 45 in good health and CMV-seronegative. The material sequenced was PBMCs. CDR3 nucleotides: TGCGCCAGCAGCCCCACCGCGGGACGAATTAATGAAAAACTGTTTTTT. Translating it yields CASSPTAGRINEKLFF.